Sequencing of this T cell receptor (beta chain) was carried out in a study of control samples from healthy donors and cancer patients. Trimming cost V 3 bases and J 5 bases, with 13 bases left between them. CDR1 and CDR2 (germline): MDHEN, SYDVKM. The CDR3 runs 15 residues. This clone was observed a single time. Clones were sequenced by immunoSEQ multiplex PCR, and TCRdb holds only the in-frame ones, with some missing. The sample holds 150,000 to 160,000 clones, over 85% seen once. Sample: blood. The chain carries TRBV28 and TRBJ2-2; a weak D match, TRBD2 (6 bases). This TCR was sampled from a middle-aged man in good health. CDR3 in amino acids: CASSFIGSGTGELFF. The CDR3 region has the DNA TGTGCCAGCAGTTTTATCGGGAGTGGAACCGGGGAGCTGTTTTTT.